Listed here is a single T cell receptor (beta chain). Its antigen is currently unknown. Analysis of PBMCs was direct, with no culture step. This CDR3 comprises 14 residues. Trimming shortened V by 7 bases and J by 1 base, and 14 bases separated the two germline ends. Germline CDR1 reads MNHNY; CDR2 reads SVGAGI (reference sequence). These data belong to a study of neoadjuvant anti-PD-1 for oral cavity cancer. Study details: Nivolumab at 3 mg/kg was mostly given biweekly, three to four doses, pre-surgery. Patients without progression received a fourth nivolumab dose around day 43, then surgical resection on days 50-56. The study's findings and limits: Higher pretreatment blood Treg/Th17 ratios correlated with higher pretreatment blood and lower post-treatment tumor TCRbeta clonality.

The repertoire was sequenced with immunoSEQ multiplex PCR; TCRdb's copy has only in-frame clones and lacks some. The sample contains around 20,000 clones, roughly 78% of which appear only once. The chain combines TRBV6-6 with TRBJ2-7; D ambiguous. The clonotype originates from a person between 40 and 80 years old with oral cavity squamous cell carcinoma. The source material was PBMCs, sampled before nivolumab (anti-PD-1) treatment. CDR3 DNA: TGTGCCAGCACTCTCACCGAGTCTTCCTACGAGCAGTACTTC. This codes for CASTLTESSYEQYF.